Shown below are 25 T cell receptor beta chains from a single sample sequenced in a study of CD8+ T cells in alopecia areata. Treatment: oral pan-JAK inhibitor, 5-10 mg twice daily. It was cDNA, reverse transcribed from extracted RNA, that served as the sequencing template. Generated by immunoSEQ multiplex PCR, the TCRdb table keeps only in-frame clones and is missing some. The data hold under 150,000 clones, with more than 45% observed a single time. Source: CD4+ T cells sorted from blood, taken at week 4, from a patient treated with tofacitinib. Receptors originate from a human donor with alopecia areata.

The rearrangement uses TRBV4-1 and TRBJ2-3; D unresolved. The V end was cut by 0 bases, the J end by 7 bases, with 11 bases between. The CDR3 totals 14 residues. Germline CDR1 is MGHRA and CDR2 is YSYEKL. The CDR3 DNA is TGCGCCAGCAGCCAAGAGGCTAGAGGCCATACGCAGTATTTT. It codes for CASSQEARGHTQYF.

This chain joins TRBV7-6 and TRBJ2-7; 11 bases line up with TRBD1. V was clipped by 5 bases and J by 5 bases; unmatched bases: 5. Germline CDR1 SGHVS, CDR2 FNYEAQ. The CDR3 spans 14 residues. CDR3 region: CASSPRTGGNEQYF. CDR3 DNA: TGTGCCAGCAGCCCAAGGACAGGGGGCAACGAGCAGTACTTC.

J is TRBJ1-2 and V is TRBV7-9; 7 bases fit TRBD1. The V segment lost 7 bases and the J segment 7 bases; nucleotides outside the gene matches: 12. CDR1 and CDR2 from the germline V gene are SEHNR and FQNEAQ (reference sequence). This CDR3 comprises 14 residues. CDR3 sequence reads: CASIRQGIGSGYTF. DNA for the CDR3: TGTGCCAGCATCCGACAGGGAATAGGATCTGGCTACACCTTC.

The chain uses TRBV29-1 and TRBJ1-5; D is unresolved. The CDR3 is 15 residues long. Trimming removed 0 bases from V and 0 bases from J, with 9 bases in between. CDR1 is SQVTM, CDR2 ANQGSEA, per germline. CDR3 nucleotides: TGCAGCGTTGAAGAGGACGGTTATAGCAATCAGCCCCAGCATTTT. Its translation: CSVEEDGYSNQPQHF.

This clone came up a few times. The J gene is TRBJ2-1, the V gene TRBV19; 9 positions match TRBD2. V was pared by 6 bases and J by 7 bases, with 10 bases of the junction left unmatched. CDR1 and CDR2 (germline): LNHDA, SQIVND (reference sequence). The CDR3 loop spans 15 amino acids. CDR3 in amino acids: CASRDRGLASNEQFF. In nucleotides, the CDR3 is TGTGCCAGTAGGGACCGAGGACTAGCGTCAAATGAGCAGTTCTTC.

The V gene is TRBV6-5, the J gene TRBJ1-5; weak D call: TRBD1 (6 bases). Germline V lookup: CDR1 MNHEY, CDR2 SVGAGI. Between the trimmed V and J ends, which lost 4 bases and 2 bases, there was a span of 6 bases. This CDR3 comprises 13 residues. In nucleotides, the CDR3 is TGTGCCAGCAGTTCAGGGGGCAATCAGCCCCAGCATTTT. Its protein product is CASSSGGNQPQHF.

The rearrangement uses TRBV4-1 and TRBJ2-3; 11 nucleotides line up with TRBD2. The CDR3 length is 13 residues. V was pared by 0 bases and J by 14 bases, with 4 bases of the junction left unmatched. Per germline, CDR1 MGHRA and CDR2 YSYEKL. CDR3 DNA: TGCGCCAGCAGCCAAGAAGGAGGACTAGCGGGGTATTTT. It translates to CASSQEGGLAGYF.

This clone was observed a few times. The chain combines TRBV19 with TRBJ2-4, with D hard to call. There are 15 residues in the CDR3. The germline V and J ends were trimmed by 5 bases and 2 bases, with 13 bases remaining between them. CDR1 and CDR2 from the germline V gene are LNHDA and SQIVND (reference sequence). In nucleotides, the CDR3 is TGTGCCAGTAGTCTTCGGACCGATCCCAAAAACATTCAGTACTTC. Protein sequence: CASSLRTDPKNIQYF.

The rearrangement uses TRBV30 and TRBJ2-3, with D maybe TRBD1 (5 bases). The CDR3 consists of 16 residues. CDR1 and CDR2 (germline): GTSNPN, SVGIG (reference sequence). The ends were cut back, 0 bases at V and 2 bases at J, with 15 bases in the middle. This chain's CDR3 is CAWSVRMRTLTDTQYF. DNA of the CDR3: TGTGCCTGGAGTGTACGAATGCGGACACTCACAGATACGCAGTATTTT.

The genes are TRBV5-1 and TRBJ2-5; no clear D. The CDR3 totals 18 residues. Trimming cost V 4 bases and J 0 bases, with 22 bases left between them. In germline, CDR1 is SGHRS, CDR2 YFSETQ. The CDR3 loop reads CASSRGTGRGGYQETQYF. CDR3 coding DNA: TGCGCCAGCAGCCGAGGAACCGGCCGCGGTGGCTACCAAGAGACCCAGTACTTC.

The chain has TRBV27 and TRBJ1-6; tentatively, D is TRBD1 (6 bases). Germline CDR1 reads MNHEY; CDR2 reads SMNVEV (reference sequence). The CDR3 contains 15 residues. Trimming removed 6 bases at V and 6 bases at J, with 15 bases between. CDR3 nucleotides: TGTGCCAGCAGGGGGACAAGGGCGACTAATTCACCCCTCCACTTT. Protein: CASRGTRATNSPLHF.

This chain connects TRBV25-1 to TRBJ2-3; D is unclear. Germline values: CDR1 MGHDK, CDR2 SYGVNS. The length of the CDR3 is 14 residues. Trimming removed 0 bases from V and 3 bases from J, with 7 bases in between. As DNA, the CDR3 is TGTGCCAGCAGTGAATATACCAGGACAGATACGCAGTATTTT. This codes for CASSEYTRTDTQYF.

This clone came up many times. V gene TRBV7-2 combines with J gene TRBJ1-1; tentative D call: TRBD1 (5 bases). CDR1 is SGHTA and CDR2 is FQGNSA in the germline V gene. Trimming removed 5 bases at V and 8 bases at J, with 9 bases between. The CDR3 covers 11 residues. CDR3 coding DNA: TGTGCCAGCAGCAGACAGCTGGAAGCTTTCTTT. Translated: CASSRQLEAFF.

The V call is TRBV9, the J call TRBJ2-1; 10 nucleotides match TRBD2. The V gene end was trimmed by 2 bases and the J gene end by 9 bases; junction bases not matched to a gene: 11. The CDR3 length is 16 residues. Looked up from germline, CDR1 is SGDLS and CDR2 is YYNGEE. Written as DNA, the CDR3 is TGTGCCAGCAGCGTGGCTCTAGCGGGAGTCTCAGGTGAGCAGTTCTTC. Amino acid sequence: CASSVALAGVSGEQFF.

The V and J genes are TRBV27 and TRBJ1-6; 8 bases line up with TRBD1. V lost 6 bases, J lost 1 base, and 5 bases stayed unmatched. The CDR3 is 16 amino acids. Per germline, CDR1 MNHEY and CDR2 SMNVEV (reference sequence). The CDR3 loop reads CASSADRASYNSPLHF. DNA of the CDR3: TGTGCCAGCAGCGCGGACAGGGCATCCTATAATTCACCCCTCCACTTT.

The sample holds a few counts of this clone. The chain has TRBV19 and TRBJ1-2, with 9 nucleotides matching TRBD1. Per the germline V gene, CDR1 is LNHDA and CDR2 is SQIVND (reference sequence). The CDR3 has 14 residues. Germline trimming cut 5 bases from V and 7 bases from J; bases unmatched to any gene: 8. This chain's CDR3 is CASSVVSQGAGYTF. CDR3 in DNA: TGTGCCAGTAGTGTAGTTTCACAGGGGGCTGGCTACACCTTC. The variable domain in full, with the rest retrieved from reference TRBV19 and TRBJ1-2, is DGGITQSPKYLFRKEGQNVTLSCEQNLNHDAMYWYRQDPGQGLRLIYYSQIVNDFQKGDIAEGYSVSREKKESFPLTVTSAQKNPTAFYLCASSVVSQGAGYTFGSGTRLTVV.

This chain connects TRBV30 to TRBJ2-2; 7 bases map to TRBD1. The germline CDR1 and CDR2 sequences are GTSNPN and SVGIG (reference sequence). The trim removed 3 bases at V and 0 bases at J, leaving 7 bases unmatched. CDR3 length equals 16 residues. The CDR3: CAWSALGQANTGELFF. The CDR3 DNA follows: TGTGCCTGGAGCGCACTCGGACAGGCGAACACCGGGGAGCTGTTTTTT. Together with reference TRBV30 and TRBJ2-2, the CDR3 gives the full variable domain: SQTIHQWPATLVQPVGSPLSLECTVEGTSNPNLYWYRQAAGRGLQLLFYSVGIGQISSEVPQNLSASRPQDRQFILSSKKLLLSDSGFYLCAWSALGQANTGELFFGEGSRLTVL.

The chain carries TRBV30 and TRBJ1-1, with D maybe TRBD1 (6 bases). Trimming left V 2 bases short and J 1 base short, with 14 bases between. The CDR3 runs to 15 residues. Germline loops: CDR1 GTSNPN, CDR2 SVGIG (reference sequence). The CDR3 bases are TGTGCCTGGAGTAAGACGGGGGCAAGGAACACTGAAGCTTTCTTT. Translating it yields CAWSKTGARNTEAFF.

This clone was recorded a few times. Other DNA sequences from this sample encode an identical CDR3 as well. CDR3 nucleotide sequence: TGTGCCTGGAGTGCGGGGGGCAATCAGCCCCAGCATTTT. It codes for CAWSAGGNQPQHF. The chain uses TRBV30 and TRBJ1-5, with a possible D match to TRBD1 (5 bases). In germline, CDR1 is GTSNPN, CDR2 SVGIG (reference sequence). The V and J ends lost 1 base and 2 bases respectively, with 6 bases between them. There are 13 residues in the CDR3.

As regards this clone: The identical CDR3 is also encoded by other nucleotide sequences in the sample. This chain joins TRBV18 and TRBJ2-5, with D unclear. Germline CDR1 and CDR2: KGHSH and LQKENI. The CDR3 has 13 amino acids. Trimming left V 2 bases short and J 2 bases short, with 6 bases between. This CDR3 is CASSPGQQETQYF. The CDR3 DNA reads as TGTGCCAGCTCACCAGGCCAACAAGAGACCCAGTACTTC. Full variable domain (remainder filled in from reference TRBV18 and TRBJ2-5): NAGVMQNPRHLVRRRGQEARLRCSPMKGHSHVYWYRQLPEEGLKFMVYLQKENIIDESGMPKERFSAEFPKEGPSILRIQQVVRGDSAAYFCASSPGQQETQYFGPGTRLLVL.

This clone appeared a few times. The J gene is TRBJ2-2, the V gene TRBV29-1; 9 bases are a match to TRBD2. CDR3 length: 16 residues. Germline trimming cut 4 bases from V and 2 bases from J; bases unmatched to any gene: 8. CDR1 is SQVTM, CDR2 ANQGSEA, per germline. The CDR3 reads CSVGGSGGRNTGELFF. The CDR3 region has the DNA TGCAGCGTTGGCGGTAGCGGGGGACGCAACACCGGGGAGCTGTTTTTT.

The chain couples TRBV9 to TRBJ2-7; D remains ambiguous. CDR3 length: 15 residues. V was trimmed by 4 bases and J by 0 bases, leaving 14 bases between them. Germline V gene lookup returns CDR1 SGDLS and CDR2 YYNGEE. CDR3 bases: TGTGCCAGCAGCCCGAGGATTGACGGCTCCTACGAGCAGTACTTC. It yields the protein CASSPRIDGSYEQYF.

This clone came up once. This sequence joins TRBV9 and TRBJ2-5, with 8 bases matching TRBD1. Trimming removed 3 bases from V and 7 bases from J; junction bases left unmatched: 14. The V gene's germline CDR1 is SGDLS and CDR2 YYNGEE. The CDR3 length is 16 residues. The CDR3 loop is CASSANLDRGSGTQYF. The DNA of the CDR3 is TGTGCCAGCAGCGCGAACCTAGACAGGGGAAGTGGGACCCAGTACTTC.

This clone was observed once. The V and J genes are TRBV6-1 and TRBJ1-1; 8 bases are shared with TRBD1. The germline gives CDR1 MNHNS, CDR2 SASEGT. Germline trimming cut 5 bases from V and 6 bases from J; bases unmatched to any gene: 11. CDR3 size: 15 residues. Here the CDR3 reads CASSPQRRQGSEAFF. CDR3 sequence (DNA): TGTGCCAGCAGTCCACAAAGACGACAGGGGTCTGAAGCTTTCTTT.

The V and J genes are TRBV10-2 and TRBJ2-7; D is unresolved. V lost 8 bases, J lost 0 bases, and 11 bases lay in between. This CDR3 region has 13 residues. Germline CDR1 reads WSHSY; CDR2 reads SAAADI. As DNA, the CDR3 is TGCGCCAGCGCGACGAGGAGCTCCTACGAGCAGTACTTC. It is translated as CASATRSSYEQYF.